This record looks at one TCR beta chain sequence and its context. Its antigen specificity is not known. The sample holds no much larger clone one base away, and base qualities are not on file. At diagnosis, tumor, uninvolved tumor-adjacent lung and peripheral blood were collected and then preserved as a mix of FFPE and fresh-frozen material. For TCR repertoire profiling, blood samples were analyzed in the form of peripheral blood mononuclear cells. The data are from a study of T cells in localized non-small cell lung cancer (TCRdb year 2020). With respect to the entire study: The study examined T cell repertoires in 200 to 300 patients with early-stage NSCLC and compared tumors with uninvolved tumor-adjacent lungs. The cohort comprised roughly 240 treatment-naïve NSCLC patients with resected, localized lung tumors. Of the NSCLC patients, about 130 were male and 107 were female, and the mean age was approximately 66 years.

The immunoSEQ Assay was used to sequence TCR beta CDR3 regions from DNA. The paper's processing steps were these. To compute T cell density, TCR beta template counts were normalized to usable DNA, which was estimated by amplifying housekeeping genes. The preseqR package was used to estimate richness by extrapolating to 400,000 templates for PBMC samples and to 120,000 templates for tissue samples. Clonality was defined by subtracting Pielou's evenness from one. To identify tissue-enriched TCRs, differential abundance testing was run on productive amino-acid clonotypes with a minimum total count of 5 and an alpha of 0.1. The Jaccard Index and the Morisita Overlap Index were used to measure how much the repertoires overlapped between compartments. GLIPH grouped TCR beta CDR3s together with public tetramer-defined viral CDR3s, and a viral motif had to include at least three viral sequences and also show V-gene enrichment. As stored in TCRdb, this immuneACCESS dataset retains in-frame rearrangements with V and J assigned. A fraction of the clones does not appear; measured against another copy, unresolved V genes explain less than half of the discrepancy, and the remainder lacks a known reason. V, J and clone size were drawn from that table, and D and trimming were deduced from the DNA. Within this sample are tens of thousands of clones, with 80% to 90% of them counted one time only. The ten top clones hold approximately 22% of the sample.

Including cysteine and phenylalanine, the CDR3 has 13 amino acids. The DNA shown is the 39-base CDR3, in frame from base 1. The germline ends are 9 bases apart after V is trimmed by 1 base and J by 3 bases. CDR1 and CDR2 (GTSNPN, SVGIG) derive from the germline V gene (reference sequence). General study outcomes and caveats: Of the top 100 tumor clones, a median of roughly 53 were detected in paired uninvolved adjacent lung; 28 were also among that lung's top 100. Longer overall survival was associated with higher T cell density in blood, whereas shorter survival was associated with higher clonality in adjacent lung. Uninvolved tumor-adjacent lung showed the highest T cell clonality, higher than tumor, which suggests more focused antigenic responses in the uninvolved tumor-adjacent lung. Because the study design was exploratory, TCR variables were selected using unadjusted p-values without false-discovery rate correction. Because multi-region tumor sequencing was not performed, intratumor heterogeneity could not be ruled out.

The receptor comes from a man aged 35 to 69 with stage I squamous cell lung carcinoma. The V and J segments used are TRBV30 and TRBJ1-1; no D gene call is confident. Source: peripheral blood, taken before any cancer treatment. The CDR3 has the sequence CAWSEAFYTEAFF. The DNA sequence follows: TGTGCCTGGAGTGAGGCTTTCTACACTGAAGCTTTCTTT.